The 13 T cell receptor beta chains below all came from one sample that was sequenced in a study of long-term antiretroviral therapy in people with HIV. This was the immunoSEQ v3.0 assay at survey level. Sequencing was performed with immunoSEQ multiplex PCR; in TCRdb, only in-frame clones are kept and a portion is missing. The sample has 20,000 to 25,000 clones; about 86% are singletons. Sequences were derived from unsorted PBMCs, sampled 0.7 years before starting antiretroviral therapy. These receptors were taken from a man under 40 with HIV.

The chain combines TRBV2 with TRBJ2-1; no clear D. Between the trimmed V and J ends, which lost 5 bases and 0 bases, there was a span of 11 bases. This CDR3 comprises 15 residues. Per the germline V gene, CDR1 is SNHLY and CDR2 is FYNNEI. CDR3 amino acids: CASSPVTYSYNEQFF. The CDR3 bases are TGTGCCAGCAGTCCTGTAACCTACTCCTACAATGAGCAGTTCTTC.

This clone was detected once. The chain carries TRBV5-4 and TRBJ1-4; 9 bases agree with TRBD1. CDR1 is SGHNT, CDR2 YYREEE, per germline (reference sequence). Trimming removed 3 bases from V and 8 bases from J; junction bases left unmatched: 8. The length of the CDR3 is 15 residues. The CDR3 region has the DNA TGTGCCAGCAGCTCGGGACAGGGCGTGGGAGAAAAACTGTTTTTT. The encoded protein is CASSSGQGVGEKLFF.

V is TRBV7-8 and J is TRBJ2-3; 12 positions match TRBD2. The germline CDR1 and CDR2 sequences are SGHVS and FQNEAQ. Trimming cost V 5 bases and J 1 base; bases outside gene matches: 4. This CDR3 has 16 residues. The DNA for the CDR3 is TGTGCCAGCAGCGTTCGACTAGCGGGGGGCACAGATACGCAGTATTTT. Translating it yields CASSVRLAGGTDTQYF.

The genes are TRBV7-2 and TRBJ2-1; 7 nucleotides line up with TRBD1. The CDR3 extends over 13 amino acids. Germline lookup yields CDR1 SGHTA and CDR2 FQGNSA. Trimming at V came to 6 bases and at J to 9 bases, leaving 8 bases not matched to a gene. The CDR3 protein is CASSQDRAGEQFF. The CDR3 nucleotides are TGTGCCAGCAGTCAAGACAGGGCGGGTGAGCAGTTCTTC.

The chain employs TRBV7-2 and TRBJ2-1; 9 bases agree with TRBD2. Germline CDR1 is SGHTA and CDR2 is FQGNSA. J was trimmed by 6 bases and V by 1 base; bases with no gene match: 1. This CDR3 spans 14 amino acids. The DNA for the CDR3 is TGTGCCAGCAGCTTAGGACTAGCGGCCAATGAGCAGTTCTTC. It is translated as CASSLGLAANEQFF.

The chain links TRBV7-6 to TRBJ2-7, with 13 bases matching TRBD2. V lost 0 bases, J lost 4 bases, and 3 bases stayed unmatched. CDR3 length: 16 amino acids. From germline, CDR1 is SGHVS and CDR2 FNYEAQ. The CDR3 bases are TGTGCCAGCAGCTTAGCCGGGGGACTAGCGGGATACGAGCAGTACTTC. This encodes CASSLAGGLAGYEQYF.

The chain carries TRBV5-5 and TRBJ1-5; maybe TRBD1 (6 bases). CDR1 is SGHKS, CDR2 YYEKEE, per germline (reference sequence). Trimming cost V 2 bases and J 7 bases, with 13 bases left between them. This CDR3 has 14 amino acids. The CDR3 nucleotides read TGTGCCAGCAGCTTAGGGGGAAAGGAACAGCCCCAGCATTTT. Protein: CASSLGGKEQPQHF.

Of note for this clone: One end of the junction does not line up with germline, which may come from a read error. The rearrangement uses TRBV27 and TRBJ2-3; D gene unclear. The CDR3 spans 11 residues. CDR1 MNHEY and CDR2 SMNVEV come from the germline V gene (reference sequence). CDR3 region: CASPRTDTRYF. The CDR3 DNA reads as TGTGCCAGCCCGCGCACAGATACGCGGTATTTT.

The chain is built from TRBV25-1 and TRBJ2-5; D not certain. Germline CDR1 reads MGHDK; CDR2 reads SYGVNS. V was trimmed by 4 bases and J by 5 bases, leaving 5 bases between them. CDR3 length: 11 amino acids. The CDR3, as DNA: TGTGCCAGCAGTGTTCGTGAGACCCAGTACTTC. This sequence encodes CASSVRETQYF. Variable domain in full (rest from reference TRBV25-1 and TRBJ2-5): EADIYQTPRYLVIGTGKKITLECSQTMGHDKMYWYQQDPGMELHLIHYSYGVNSTEKGDLSSESTVSRIRTEHFPLTLESARPSHTSQYLCASSVRETQYFGPGTRLLVL.

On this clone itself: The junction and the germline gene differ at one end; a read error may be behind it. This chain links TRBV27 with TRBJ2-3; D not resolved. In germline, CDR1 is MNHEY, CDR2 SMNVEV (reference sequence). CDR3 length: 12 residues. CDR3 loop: CASSAGTDTQYF. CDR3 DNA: TGTGCCAGCAGTGCTGGCACGGATACGCAGTATTTT.

CDR3 nucleotides: TGTGCCAGCAGCCGGGCCCCTTGGGGGGATGAAAAACTGTTTTTT. It yields the protein CASSRAPWGDEKLFF. The chain has TRBV11-2 and TRBJ1-4; tentative D call: TRBD1 (5 bases). The CDR3 extends over 15 amino acids. Trimming pared 5 bases from V and 6 bases from J, leaving 16 bases between. The germline V gene encodes CDR1 SGHAT and CDR2 FQNNGV.

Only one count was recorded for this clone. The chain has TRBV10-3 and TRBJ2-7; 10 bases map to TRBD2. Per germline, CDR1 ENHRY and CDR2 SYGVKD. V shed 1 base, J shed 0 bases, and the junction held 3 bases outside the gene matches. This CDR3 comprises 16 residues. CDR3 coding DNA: TGTGCCATCAGTGAGTGGCGGACTAGCGGCTCCTACGAGCAGTACTTC. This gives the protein CAISEWRTSGSYEQYF.

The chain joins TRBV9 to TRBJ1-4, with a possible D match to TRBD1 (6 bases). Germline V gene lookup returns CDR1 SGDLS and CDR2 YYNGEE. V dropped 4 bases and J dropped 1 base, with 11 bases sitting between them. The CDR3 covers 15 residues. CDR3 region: CASSLKQGTNEKLFF. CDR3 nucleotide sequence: TGTGCCAGCAGCCTTAAACAGGGAACTAATGAAAAACTGTTTTTT.